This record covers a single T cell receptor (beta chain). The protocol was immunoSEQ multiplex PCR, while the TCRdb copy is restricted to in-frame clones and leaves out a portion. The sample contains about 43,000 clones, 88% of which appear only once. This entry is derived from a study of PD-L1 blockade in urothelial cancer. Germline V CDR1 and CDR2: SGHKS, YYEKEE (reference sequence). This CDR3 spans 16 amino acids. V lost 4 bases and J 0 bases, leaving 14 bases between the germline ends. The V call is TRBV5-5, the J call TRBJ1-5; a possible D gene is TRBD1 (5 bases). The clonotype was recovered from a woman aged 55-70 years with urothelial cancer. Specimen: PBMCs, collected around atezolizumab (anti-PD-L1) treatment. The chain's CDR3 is CASSPNPTVSNQPQHF. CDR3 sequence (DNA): TGTGCCAGCAGCCCTAACCCGACAGTTAGCAATCAGCCCCAGCATTTT.